The clone carrying this T cell receptor (beta chain) has a handful of counts. These data come from a study of blood T cell repertoires in COVID-19. At the level of the study: COVID-19 samples collected from the United States, Italy and Spain covered acute and convalescent phases. PBMCs, B-cell-depleted T cells, or T cells provided the cDNA or gDNA that made up the material.

Germline V gives CDR1 SGHRS, CDR2 YFSETQ. The CDR3 sequence is 15 residues long. V lost 0 bases and J 4 bases, leaving 11 bases between the germline ends. Per the original methods: Estimates of nucleated cell counts were drawn from the amplification of reference gene primers. The method was immunoSEQ multiplex PCR; TCRdb's version includes in-frame clones alone and lacks a portion of them. The V and J calls and clone size come from that table; D and trimming were worked out from the DNA. Of over 75,000 clones detected, almost 85% appear once; the ten largest clones hold around 1.3%. Input material: peripheral blood. The chain is built from TRBV5-1 and TRBJ1-5; D perhaps matches TRBD1 (6 bases). The receptor was derived from a woman older than 75 with acute or convalescent COVID-19. The CDR3 bases are TGCGCCAGCAGCTTGGGGGGGGGCGATAATCAGCCCCAGCATTTT. It translates to CASSLGGGDNQPQHF. Combining the CDR3 with reference TRBV5-1 and TRBJ1-5 gives the whole variable domain KAGVTQTPRYLIKTRGQQVTLSCSPISGHRSVSWYQQTPGQGLQFLFEYFSETQRNKGNFPGRFSGRQFSNSRSEMNVSTLELGDSALYLCASSLGGGDNQPQHFGDGTRLSIL.